This passage covers 17 T cell receptor beta chains from one sample sequenced in a study of T cells in localized non-small cell lung cancer. Using immunoSEQ multiplex PCR, the repertoire was profiled, and TCRdb retains in-frame clones only, with some absent. The table includes 13,000 or so clones, 25% to 30% detected once. The sample was lung tumor tissue, taken before any cancer treatment. These receptors were taken from a female donor of 60 years or more with stage I lung adenocarcinoma.

This clone was seen only a few times. V usage is TRBV6-8 and J usage is TRBJ2-6; D call uncertain. CDR1 and CDR2 from the germline V gene are MNHGY and SAAAGT. Trimming stripped 4 bases from V and 2 bases from J, with 9 bases between. This CDR3 is 15 amino acids long. The CDR3 DNA is TGTGCCAGCAGTTTAGGTACAGCTGGGGCCAACGTCCTGACTTTC. It codes for CASSLGTAGANVLTF.

This clone was seen a handful of times. J is TRBJ1-2 and V is TRBV15; tentatively, D is TRBD1 (6 bases). The germline V gene has CDR1 LNHNV and CDR2 YYDKDF (reference sequence). The ends were cut back, 3 bases at V and 5 bases at J, with 13 bases in the middle. The CDR3 covers 14 residues. This CDR3 is CATSRDGTQYGYTF. The DNA for the CDR3 is TGTGCCACCAGCAGGGACGGGACACAATATGGCTACACCTTC.

This clone appeared a few times. This chain connects TRBV11-3 to TRBJ1-1; TRBD1 aligns across 8 bases. V shed 5 bases and J 6 bases; nucleotides not matched to a gene: 11. CDR1 is SGHNT and CDR2 is YENEEA in the germline V gene. This CDR3 spans 15 amino acids. Here the CDR3 DNA reads TGTGCCAGCAGCGCAGACAGGGGTTTAAGTTCTGAAGCTTTCTTT. It yields the protein CASSADRGLSSEAFF.

A single count supports this clone. For the CDR3, the DNA is TGTGCCAGTAGTATCCGGACTAGCGGGACGTCGACCTACGAGCAGTACTTC. This translates into CASSIRTSGTSTYEQYF. J is TRBJ2-7 and V is TRBV19; the match to TRBD2 covers 12 bases. Germline CDR1 reads LNHDA; CDR2 reads SQIVND (reference sequence). V shed 3 bases and J 2 bases; nucleotides not matched to a gene: 8. CDR3 length: 17 residues.

The V call is TRBV19, the J call TRBJ1-2, with 10 bases matching TRBD1. The ends lost 1 base at V and 7 bases at J; junction bases unmatched: 3. CDR1 LNHDA and CDR2 SQIVND come from the germline V gene (reference sequence). The CDR3 is 14 residues long. CDR3 nucleotide sequence: TGTGCCAGTAGTATAGGACAGGGGGCGAGTGGCTACACCTTC. Its translation: CASSIGQGASGYTF.

The chain combines TRBV6-8 with TRBJ2-3; 11 nucleotides line up with TRBD2. The germline V gene encodes CDR1 MNHGY and CDR2 SAAAGT. The CDR3 is 15 residues long. J gave up 2 bases and V 6 bases, and 4 bases lay outside the gene matches. The CDR3 coding sequence is TGTGCCAGCAGCCTACTAGCGGGGGCCACAGATACGCAGTATTTT. This codes for CASSLLAGATDTQYF.

The CDR3 nucleotides are TGTGCCAGTAGTATACGAGGGGGAACCTCTGGAAACACCATATATTTT. Its translation: CASSIRGGTSGNTIYF. The V and J genes are TRBV19 and TRBJ1-3; perhaps TRBD1 as D (6 bases). The CDR3 totals 16 residues. Germline CDR1 reads LNHDA; CDR2 reads SQIVND (reference sequence). V shed 2 bases and J shed 0 bases, with 11 bases lying between them.

This clone came up a few times. The V and J genes are TRBV6-7 and TRBJ2-1, with TRBD1 identical over 8 bases. TRBV6-7 is an open reading frame, and its role is uncertain. There are 13 residues in the CDR3. The ends lost 7 bases at V and 10 bases at J; junction bases unmatched: 9. The CDR3 protein is CASINTGGREQFF. In DNA form, the CDR3 reads TGTGCCAGCATTAATACAGGGGGACGGGAGCAGTTCTTC.

The rearrangement links TRBV6-8 to TRBJ1-1; no definite D call. The germline V and J ends were trimmed by 7 bases and 0 bases, with 9 bases remaining between them. The CDR3 contains 13 residues. Germline V lookup: CDR1 MNHGY, CDR2 SAAAGT. CDR3: CASNTGMNTEAFF. The CDR3 DNA is TGTGCCAGCAACACGGGTATGAACACTGAAGCTTTCTTT.

The gene calls are TRBV11-3 and TRBJ2-3; D unresolved. The germline V gene has CDR1 SGHNT and CDR2 YENEEA. The V gene lost 5 bases and the J gene lost 1 base, with 10 bases spanning the gap. The CDR3 spans 14 residues. CDR3 sequence reads: CASSQTSGTDTQYF. In nucleotides, the CDR3 is TGTGCCAGCAGCCAAACGAGCGGCACAGATACGCAGTATTTT.

This clone was seen ten or more times. This chain links TRBV11-3 with TRBJ2-2, with TRBD2 matching over 11 bases. The CDR3 runs to 17 residues. Germline lookup yields CDR1 SGHNT and CDR2 YENEEA. Germline trimming cut 2 bases from V and 5 bases from J; bases unmatched to any gene: 7. CDR3 in amino acids: CASSLTTSGRQTGELFF. In DNA form, the CDR3 reads TGTGCCAGCAGCTTAACTACTAGCGGGAGACAAACCGGGGAGCTGTTTTTT.

V usage is TRBV28 and J usage is TRBJ2-1; 8 bases are shared with TRBD1. Germline V gene data show CDR1 as MDHEN and CDR2 as SYDVKM. The CDR3 is 16 amino acids. The ends lost 9 bases at V and 3 bases at J; junction bases unmatched: 13. CDR3 sequence reads: CASHTWGGTGYNEQFF. CDR3 DNA: TGTGCCAGTCACACCTGGGGCGGGACAGGCTACAATGAGCAGTTCTTC.

By sample share, this clone is medium-sized. In the same sample, other DNA sequences code for this CDR3. The chain recombines TRBV9 with TRBJ2-1, with D uncertain. Between the trimmed V and J ends, which lost 0 bases and 0 bases, there was a span of 7 bases. The germline V gene has CDR1 SGDLS and CDR2 YYNGEE. The CDR3 runs 15 residues. CDR3 in amino acids: CASSVEDSSYNEQFF. DNA of the CDR3: TGTGCCAGCAGCGTAGAGGATAGCTCCTACAATGAGCAGTTCTTC. The variable domain in full, with the rest retrieved from reference TRBV9 and TRBJ2-1, is DSGVTQTPKHLITATGQRVTLRCSPRSGDLSVYWYQQSLDQGLQFLIQYYNGEERAKGNILERFSAQQFPDLHSELNLSSLELGDSALYFCASSVEDSSYNEQFFGPGTRLTVL.

J is TRBJ2-7 and V is TRBV6-8; perhaps TRBD2 as D (5 bases). Trimming took 5 bases from V and 6 from J, leaving 26 bases between them. Germline-derived CDR1 and CDR2 are MNHGY and SAAAGT. The CDR3 length is 17 residues. CDR3 sequence (DNA): TGTGCCAGCAGTCGTCTCCCCACGGGGTTAAGGTCCAGCGAGCAGTACTTC. As protein: CASSRLPTGLRSSEQYF.

The chain's CDR3 is CASSPPGGATGYSYEQYF. The CDR3 nucleotides read TGTGCCAGCTCACCGCCTGGGGGCGCGACAGGGTACTCCTACGAGCAGTACTTC. This chain links TRBV18 with TRBJ2-7; 7 nucleotides line up with TRBD1. The CDR3 consists of 18 residues. Looked up from germline, CDR1 is KGHSH and CDR2 is LQKENI. V trimming: 3 bases; J trimming: 0 bases; junction bases outside the gene matches: 14.

The gene calls are TRBV9 and TRBJ2-6; 7 bases match TRBD2. The V and J ends lost 0 bases and 3 bases, in that order; junction bases with no gene match: 6. Per germline, CDR1 SGDLS and CDR2 YYNGEE. The CDR3 is made up of 17 amino acids. CDR3 coding DNA: TGTGCCAGCAGCGTAGATGAGGGGAGGGTTGGGGCCAACGTCCTGACTTTC. Amino acids: CASSVDEGRVGANVLTF.

This clone appeared a few times. V and J are TRBV6-8 and TRBJ1-4, with TRBD1 as a possible D gene (5 bases). The CDR3 consists of 12 residues. Germline assignment: CDR1 MNHGY and CDR2 SAAAGT. Deletions cut 4 bases from V and 11 bases from J, with 11 bases between. The CDR3 region is CASSWDLGKLFF. Written as DNA, the CDR3 is TGTGCCAGCAGTTGGGACCTGGGGAAACTGTTTTTT.